The 28 T cell receptor beta chains below were found in one sample sequenced in a study of high-grade serous ovarian cancer treatment subgroups. Generated by immunoSEQ multiplex PCR, the TCRdb table keeps only in-frame clones and is missing some. The data show roughly 8,000 clones, 65% to 75% seen once. Tumor samples were taken before definitive surgery or chemotherapy. The sequenced sample consisted of tumor tissue. The receptors originated from a human donor with high-grade serous ovarian cancer.

This clone has more than one count but fewer than ten. The chain combines TRBV7-9 with TRBJ2-7, with D tentatively TRBD2 (5 bases). The ends were cut back, 5 bases at V and 4 bases at J, with 12 bases in the middle. Germline loops: CDR1 SEHNR, CDR2 FQNEAQ (reference sequence). This CDR3 has 13 amino acids. CDR3 DNA sequence: TGTGCCAGCAGCCGCCCGGGATTATACGAGCAGTACTTC. This gives the protein CASSRPGLYEQYF.

This chain connects TRBV7-6 to TRBJ2-3; no clear D. V was pared by 2 bases and J by 5 bases, with 5 bases between. Germline CDR1 and CDR2: SGHVS and FNYEAQ. The CDR3 sequence is 12 residues long. CDR3: CASSLNQDTQYF. For the CDR3, the DNA is TGTGCCAGCAGCTTAAACCAAGATACGCAGTATTTT.

The chain has TRBV6-1 and TRBJ1-2; 11 bases match TRBD1. This CDR3 is built from 14 residues. Per germline, CDR1 MNHNS and CDR2 SASEGT. The V segment lost 4 bases and the J segment 7 bases; nucleotides outside the gene matches: 5. CDR3 loop: CASSVGQGAGGYTF. In DNA, the CDR3 is TGTGCCAGCAGTGTAGGACAGGGGGCAGGTGGCTACACCTTC.

This clone has just a few counts. The CDR3: CASFQGGNGELFF. The CDR3 DNA reads as TGCGCCAGCTTCCAGGGCGGGAACGGGGAGCTGTTTTTT. The rearrangement uses TRBV5-1 and TRBJ2-2; D perhaps matches TRBD2 (6 bases). The V end was cut by 7 bases, the J end by 7 bases, with 14 bases between. The CDR3 sequence is 13 residues long. Germline-derived CDR1 and CDR2 are SGHRS and YFSETQ.

This chain uses TRBV19 with TRBJ1-5, with a weak D call TRBD1 (6 bases). The germline CDR1 and CDR2 sequences are LNHDA and SQIVND (reference sequence). Trimming took 5 bases from V and 3 from J, leaving 26 bases between them. This CDR3 region has 19 residues. CDR3: CASSSRIELGQPFNQPQHF. DNA of the CDR3: TGTGCCAGTAGTTCCCGCATAGAACTCGGACAGCCTTTCAATCAGCCCCAGCATTTT.

This clone has only a few counts. V gene TRBV28 combines with J gene TRBJ2-5, with a weak D call TRBD2 (5 bases). Germline loops: CDR1 MDHEN, CDR2 SYDVKM. CDR3 size: 14 residues. The V gene lost 2 bases and the J gene lost 2 bases, with 9 bases spanning the gap. The CDR3 DNA is TGTGCCAGCAGTTTAGTTCTAGCACAAGAGACCCAGTACTTC. Amino acids: CASSLVLAQETQYF.

The chain combines TRBV30 with TRBJ2-7; D may correspond to TRBD1 or TRBD2 (5 bases each). Germline assignment: CDR1 GTSNPN and CDR2 SVGIG (reference sequence). The CDR3 contains 15 residues. V was clipped by 4 bases and J by 2 bases, with 18 bases between them. In DNA, the CDR3 is TGTGCCTGGAACACCCAGGGAGTTACCACCTACGAGCAGTACTTC. It yields the protein CAWNTQGVTTYEQYF.

This clone ranks as large. This chain connects TRBV7-3 to TRBJ1-1; 8 bases map to TRBD1. Per the germline V gene, CDR1 is SGHTA and CDR2 is FQGTGA. The ends lost 5 bases at V and 8 bases at J; junction bases unmatched: 7. The CDR3 extends over 13 amino acids. CDR3 nucleotides: TGTGCCAGCAGCCCCAGACAGGGGAGGGAAGCTTTCTTT. Translated, it gives CASSPRQGREAFF.

Concerning this clone: The sample holds other DNA sequences that translate to the same CDR3. The V call is TRBV6-6, the J call TRBJ2-5; 7 bases are shared with TRBD2. V was clipped by 4 bases and J by 5 bases; unmatched bases: 1. CDR1 and CDR2 from the germline V gene are MNHNY and SVGAGI (reference sequence). The CDR3 covers 12 residues. CDR3 nucleotide sequence: TGTGCCAGCAGTTGGGAGGGGGAGACCCAGTACTTC. The encoded protein is CASSWEGETQYF.

This clone was found a few times. The V call is TRBV28, the J call TRBJ2-7, with D perhaps being TRBD1 or TRBD2 (6 bases each). Between the trimmed V and J ends, which lost 2 bases and 2 bases, there was a span of 13 bases. Germline assignment: CDR1 MDHEN and CDR2 SYDVKM. The CDR3 consists of 15 residues. DNA of the CDR3: TGTGCCAGCAGTTTAGGGGGCGGGAATGCCTACGAGCAGTACTTC. Its translation is CASSLGGGNAYEQYF.

The chain couples TRBV5-1 to TRBJ2-1; D perhaps matches TRBD2 (5 bases). Germline values: CDR1 SGHRS, CDR2 YFSETQ. The germline V and J ends were trimmed by 4 bases and 8 bases, with 13 bases remaining between them. The CDR3 has 13 residues. CDR3 coding DNA: TGCGCCAGCAGCCCAGGACTCGGATATGAGCAGTTCTTC. This sequence encodes CASSPGLGYEQFF.

The chain combines TRBV7-2 with TRBJ2-1; TRBD2 aligns across 14 bases. The length of the CDR3 is 15 residues. J lost 9 bases, V lost 3 bases, and 4 bases had no gene match. CDR1 SGHTA and CDR2 FQGNSA come from the germline V gene. The CDR3 here is CASSFGLAGGGEQFF. The CDR3, as DNA: TGTGCCAGCAGCTTTGGACTAGCGGGAGGCGGTGAGCAGTTCTTC. The full variable domain, in which reference TRBV7-2 and TRBJ2-1 provide the parts outside the CDR3, is GAGVSQSPSNKVTEKGKDVELRCDPISGHTALYWYRQSLGQGLEFLIYFQGNSAPDKSGLPSDRFSAERTGGSVSTLTIQRTQQEDSAVYLCASSFGLAGGGEQFFGPGTRLTVL.

The rearrangement joins TRBV7-2 to TRBJ1-2, with 10 bases fitting TRBD1. From germline, CDR1 is SGHTA and CDR2 FQGNSA. J was trimmed by 8 bases and V by 5 bases; bases with no gene match: 5. The CDR3 has 13 amino acids. The CDR3 sequence: CASSPDRGRGYTF. CDR3 coding DNA: TGTGCCAGCAGCCCCGACAGGGGGCGGGGCTACACCTTC.

This clone was detected only once. This chain links TRBV6-1 with TRBJ2-7, with a tentative D call TRBD1 (5 bases). CDR3 length: 13 amino acids. Germline loops: CDR1 MNHNS, CDR2 SASEGT. The V end was cut by 0 bases, the J end by 6 bases, with 9 bases between. CDR3 sequence reads: CASSEASQGEQYF. The CDR3 coding sequence is TGTGCCAGCAGTGAAGCTAGCCAGGGCGAGCAGTACTTC.

V and J are TRBV6-6 and TRBJ2-7; possibly TRBD1 or TRBD2 for D (5 bases each). The CDR3 loop spans 11 amino acids. Germline V gene lookup returns CDR1 MNHNY and CDR2 SVGAGI (reference sequence). The germline V and J ends were trimmed by 7 bases and 4 bases, with 8 bases remaining between them. CDR3 nucleotides: TGTGCCAGCACCGGGGCTTACGAGCAGTACTTC. Protein sequence: CASTGAYEQYF.

The chain uses TRBV5-6 and TRBJ2-1, with D perhaps TRBD1 or TRBD2 (6 bases each). Per germline, CDR1 SGHDT and CDR2 YYEEEE. The CDR3 has 16 residues. Trimming pared 4 bases from V and 4 bases from J, leaving 18 bases between. The CDR3 loop reads CASSPFEGGEYNEQFF. The DNA for the CDR3 is TGTGCCAGCAGCCCGTTCGAGGGGGGCGAGTACAATGAGCAGTTCTTC.

The chain uses TRBV28 and TRBJ2-3; 7 bases line up with TRBD1. After removal of 7 bases from V and 7 bases from J, the junction contained 8 bases not matched to a gene. The germline V gene has CDR1 MDHEN and CDR2 SYDVKM. The CDR3 sequence is 13 residues long. The CDR3 is CASTTGASNTQYF. DNA of the CDR3: TGTGCCAGCACAACAGGGGCCTCCAATACGCAGTATTTT.

The V and J genes are TRBV29-1 and TRBJ2-3; the match to TRBD2 covers 7 bases. In germline, CDR1 is SQVTM, CDR2 ANQGSEA. This CDR3 region has 14 residues. V shed 5 bases and J 2 bases; nucleotides not matched to a gene: 7. The CDR3 DNA reads TGCAGCGTTTCTGCGGGAGAAGTCACAGATACGCAGTATTTT. Translation: CSVSAGEVTDTQYF.

This chain joins TRBV6-5 and TRBJ2-2, with D tentatively TRBD2 (5 bases). Deletions cut 6 bases from V and 3 bases from J, with 8 bases between. This CDR3 is built from 13 residues. The germline CDR1 and CDR2 sequences are MNHEY and SVGAGI. CDR3 DNA sequence: TGTGCCAGCAGGAGCGGTTACACCGGGGAGCTGTTTTTT. Translation gives CASRSGYTGELFF.

The chain links TRBV7-3 to TRBJ1-4, with TRBD1 matching over 7 bases. Germline V gene sequence: CDR1 SGHTA, CDR2 FQGTGA. With V trimmed by 2 bases and J by 6 bases, 0 bases remained unmatched. The CDR3 is made up of 13 amino acids. In nucleotides, the CDR3 is TGTGCCAGCAGCTTAGGGACAGATGAAAAACTGTTTTTT. Its protein product is CASSLGTDEKLFF. The entire variable domain, with the rest obtained from reference TRBV7-3 and TRBJ1-4, is as follows: GAGVSQTPSNKVTEKGKYVELRCDPISGHTALYWYRQSLGQGPEFLIYFQGTGAADDSGLPNDRFFAVRPEGSVSTLKIQRTERGDSAVYLCASSLGTDEKLFFGSGTQLSVL.

This chain links TRBV28 with TRBJ1-1; tentatively, D is TRBD1 (5 bases). Germline V gives CDR1 MDHEN, CDR2 SYDVKM. The CDR3 contains 14 residues. V shed 6 bases and J shed 6 bases, with 17 bases lying between them. The CDR3 region is CASSGRQRGPEAFF. For the CDR3, the DNA is TGTGCCAGCAGCGGTAGACAGAGGGGACCTGAAGCTTTCTTT. Full variable domain (rest looked up from reference TRBV28 and TRBJ1-1): DVKVTQSSRYLVKRTGEKVFLECVQDMDHENMFWYRQDPGLGLRLIYFSYDVKMKEKGDIPEGYSVSREKKERFSLILESASTNQTSMYLCASSGRQRGPEAFFGQGTRLTVV.

In its sample, this clone was seen once. V gene TRBV7-2 combines with J gene TRBJ1-3; D gene unclear. V gave up 3 bases and J gave up 9 bases, with 15 bases separating them. The CDR3 spans 14 residues. Per germline, CDR1 SGHTA and CDR2 FQGNSA. CDR3 sequence: CASSFRSPSGTIYF. The DNA of the CDR3 is TGTGCCAGCAGCTTCCGCTCCCCCAGCGGCACCATATATTTT.

The chain carries TRBV11-3 and TRBJ1-1, with unresolved D. CDR1 and CDR2 (germline): SGHNT, YENEEA. The CDR3 consists of 13 residues. With 1 base removed from V and 7 bases from J, the gap between germline ends came to 10 bases. The CDR3 coding sequence is TGTGCCAGCAGCTTAGGACGGTTTTTTGAAGCTTTCTTT. Residues: CASSLGRFFEAFF.

This chain links TRBV6-6 with TRBJ2-1; 14 bases are shared with TRBD2. From germline, CDR1 is MNHNY and CDR2 SVGAGI (reference sequence). The CDR3 spans 15 residues. Losses at the gene ends were 8 bases for V and 9 bases for J; bases not matched to a gene: 9. The DNA for the CDR3 is TGTGCCAGCGGAGGACTAGCGGGAGGTTTGTGTGAGCAGTTCTTC. Its protein is CASGGLAGGLCEQFF.

This sequence joins TRBV21-1 and TRBJ1-6. TRBV21-1 is a listed pseudogene. The CDR3 consists of 12 residues. CDR3 nucleotide sequence: TGTGCCAGCAGCGCCCTTTCCTCACCCCTCCACTTT. Its protein is CASSALSSPLHF.

CDR3 sequence (DNA): TGTGCCAGCAGCTTTAATGCGGGGCCGTATGGCTACACCTTC. This encodes CASSFNAGPYGYTF. The chain joins TRBV7-2 to TRBJ1-2; TRBD1 is a possible D gene (5 bases). V was cut by 3 bases and J by 5 bases, with 13 bases left in between. Germline-derived CDR1 and CDR2 are SGHTA and FQGNSA. The CDR3 consists of 14 residues.

This rearrangement joins TRBV5-8 to TRBJ2-7; D may be TRBD1 or TRBD2 (5 bases each). The germline V gene has CDR1 SGHTS and CDR2 YDEGEE. The CDR3 covers 15 residues. Trimming cost V 4 bases and J 0 bases, with 14 bases left between them. The CDR3 protein is CASSLLGASSYEQYF. In DNA form, the CDR3 reads TGTGCCAGCAGCCTACTAGGGGCCTCCTCCTACGAGCAGTACTTC.

V and J are TRBV28 and TRBJ1-2; TRBD1 matches 12 bases. The germline V gene encodes CDR1 MDHEN and CDR2 SYDVKM. This CDR3 is 15 amino acids long. The V segment lost 7 bases and the J segment 8 bases; nucleotides outside the gene matches: 11. CDR3: CASTLPGQGAKGYTF. CDR3 coding DNA: TGTGCCAGCACCCTGCCGGGACAGGGGGCGAAGGGCTACACCTTC.